These T cell receptor beta chains were read from a single sample in a study of blood T cell repertoires in COVID-19. The method was immunoSEQ multiplex PCR; TCRdb's version includes in-frame clones alone and lacks a portion of them. The sample records 250,000 to 300,000 clones, more than 70% being singletons. The sequenced material came from peripheral blood. The source is an elderly man with acute or convalescent COVID-19. The CDR3 runs from the conserved cysteine through the conserved F or W. A D gene is named only where the DNA matches it firmly. Clone size, where shown, is once, few, many, or a class for clones that have expanded.

j_call: TRBJ2-3
v_call: TRBV29-1
clone_size: .
d_call: TRBD1
cdr3_nt: TGCAGCGTCCTGGGACAGGGGGCATATACGCAGTATTTT
cdr3_aa: CSVLGQGAYTQYF

j_call: TRBJ2-5
v_call: TRBV7-2
clone_size: .
d_call: TRBD1
cdr3_nt: TGTGCCAGCAGCCTCGGGACAGGGGGAGAGACCCAGTACTTC
cdr3_aa: CASSLGTGGETQYF

j_call: TRBJ1-2
v_call: TRBV6-1
clone_size: .
d_call: .
cdr3_nt: TGTGCCAGCAGTGAGGGGCCAGCCTCTTACTATGGCTACACCTTC
cdr3_aa: CASSEGPASYYGYTF

j_call: TRBJ1-5
v_call: TRBV3-1/TRBV3-2
clone_size: .
d_call: .
cdr3_nt: TGTGCCAGCAGCCGGACAGCCTCCCCCCCTCAGCCCCAGCATTTT
cdr3_aa: CASSRTASPPQPQHF

j_call: TRBJ2-3
v_call: TRBV19
clone_size: .
d_call: TRBD2
cdr3_nt: TGTGCCAGTACCTTACGGAGGCGGGAGTCCCCGGCAGATACGCAGTATTTT
cdr3_aa: CASTLRRRESPADTQYF

j_call: TRBJ1-2
v_call: TRBV6-5
clone_size: once
d_call: .
cdr3_nt: TGTGCCAGCAGTTACTCGAGGGTCGGTGGCTACACCTTC
cdr3_aa: CASSYSRVGGYTF

j_call: TRBJ2-7
v_call: TRBV13
clone_size: .
d_call: .
cdr3_nt: TGTGCCAGCAGCCAACAGGGGAGGAACTACGAGCAGTACTTC
cdr3_aa: CASSQQGRNYEQYF

j_call: TRBJ1-4
v_call: TRBV7-9
clone_size: .
d_call: .
cdr3_nt: TGTGCCAGCAGCCAGCCGGGACTTAATAATGAAAAACTGTTTTTT
cdr3_aa: CASSQPGLNNEKLFF

j_call: TRBJ1-2
v_call: TRBV5-1
clone_size: .
d_call: TRBD1
cdr3_nt: TGCGCCAGCAGCCCCCAATTTGGACAGGCCTATGGCTACACCTTC
cdr3_aa: CASSPQFGQAYGYTF

j_call: TRBJ2-7
v_call: TRBV9
clone_size: once
d_call: .
cdr3_nt: TGTGCCAGCAGCCTTGACGGGAGTAGCTCCTACGAGCAGTACTTC
cdr3_aa: CASSLDGSSSYEQYF

j_call: TRBJ2-7
v_call: TRBV5-5
clone_size: .
d_call: .
cdr3_nt: TGTGCCAGCAGCTTAAGAGGCCGCCAGGAGGTCCAGCAGTACTTC
cdr3_aa: CASSLRGRQEVQQYF

j_call: TRBJ1-2
v_call: TRBV7-9
clone_size: .
d_call: .
cdr3_nt: TGTGCCAGCAGCTTAGGGACAGACTATGGCTACACCTTC
cdr3_aa: CASSLGTDYGYTF

j_call: TRBJ2-5
v_call: TRBV10-3
clone_size: .
d_call: TRBD2
cdr3_nt: TGTGCCATCAGTGAGTCGAGGACTAGCCAAGAGACCCAGTACTTC
cdr3_aa: CAISESRTSQETQYF

j_call: TRBJ1-2
v_call: TRBV5-6
clone_size: .
d_call: .
cdr3_nt: TGTGCCAGCAGCGAGGACAGCAGCGGCCGATATGGCTACACCTTC
cdr3_aa: CASSEDSSGRYGYTF

j_call: TRBJ2-7
v_call: TRBV12-3/TRBV12-4
clone_size: once
d_call: .
cdr3_nt: TGTGCCAGCAGTTTCACATACGAGCAGTACTTC
cdr3_aa: CASSFTYEQYF

j_call: TRBJ2-6
v_call: TRBV4-1
clone_size: .
d_call: .
cdr3_nt: TGCGCCAGCAGCCAAGATAGCAGTGGGGCCAACGTCCTGACTTTC
cdr3_aa: CASSQDSSGANVLTF

j_call: TRBJ2-2
v_call: TRBV10-2
clone_size: .
d_call: TRBD2
cdr3_nt: TGCGCCAGCAGTGAAAGCGGGAGGGCCACCGGGGAGCTGTTTTTT
cdr3_aa: CASSESGRATGELFF

j_call: TRBJ1-3
v_call: TRBV4-1
clone_size: once
d_call: .
cdr3_nt: TGCGCCAGCAGCCATGCCCAGGGGGGAAACACCATATATTTT
cdr3_aa: CASSHAQGGNTIYF

j_call: TRBJ1-2
v_call: TRBV2
clone_size: .
d_call: TRBD1
cdr3_nt: TGTGCCAGCACCAGACAGGGCCCACTGACTAACTATGGCTACACCTTC
cdr3_aa: CASTRQGPLTNYGYTF

j_call: TRBJ1-2
v_call: TRBV4-1
clone_size: once
d_call: .
cdr3_nt: TGCGCCAGCAGCCTAGGACAGAATCCTAACTATGGCTACACCTTC
cdr3_aa: CASSLGQNPNYGYTF

j_call: TRBJ2-2
v_call: TRBV24-1
clone_size: .
d_call: .
cdr3_nt: TGTGCCACCAGTCCCAGTCCGGGGGATGCGAACACCGGGGAGCTGTTTTTT
cdr3_aa: CATSPSPGDANTGELFF

j_call: TRBJ2-2
v_call: TRBV5-1
clone_size: .
d_call: .
cdr3_nt: TGCGCCAGCAGCCCGGACGTGGGAGCCGGGGAGCTGTTTTTT
cdr3_aa: CASSPDVGAGELFF

j_call: TRBJ2-5
v_call: TRBV5-1
clone_size: .
d_call: TRBD2
cdr3_nt: TGCGCCAGCAGCTACGGGACTAGCGGGGAACAAGAGACCCAGTACTTC
cdr3_aa: CASSYGTSGEQETQYF

j_call: TRBJ1-1
v_call: TRBV6-5
clone_size: .
d_call: .
cdr3_nt: TGTGCCAGCCCAGGAATGAACACTGAAGCTTTCTTT
cdr3_aa: CASPGMNTEAFF

j_call: TRBJ1-6
v_call: TRBV6-5
clone_size: once
d_call: TRBD1
cdr3_nt: TGTGCCAGCAGTCGGGACAGAAATAATTCACCCCTCCACTTT
cdr3_aa: CASSRDRNNSPLHF

j_call: TRBJ2-2
v_call: TRBV5-4
clone_size: once
d_call: TRBD1
cdr3_nt: TGTGCCAGCAACCAACGGGACAGGGGGTTAATTGGGGAGCTGTTTTTT
cdr3_aa: CASNQRDRGLIGELFF

j_call: TRBJ2-2
v_call: TRBV4-2
clone_size: .
d_call: TRBD1
cdr3_nt: TGTGCCAGCAGCCAAATCGGACAGGGCGCCACCGGGGAGCTGTTTTTT
cdr3_aa: CASSQIGQGATGELFF

j_call: TRBJ2-6
v_call: TRBV19
clone_size: .
d_call: TRBD2
cdr3_nt: TGTGCCAGTAGTATCCGGGGGGGCACCGTCTCTGGGGCCAACGTCCTGACTTTC
cdr3_aa: CASSIRGGTVSGANVLTF

j_call: TRBJ2-1
v_call: TRBV4-1
clone_size: .
d_call: TRBD2
cdr3_nt: TGCGCCAGCAGCCAAGACTTCAGCGGGAAGATAAATGAGCAGTTCTTC
cdr3_aa: CASSQDFSGKINEQFF

j_call: TRBJ1-1
v_call: TRBV30
clone_size: .
d_call: .
cdr3_nt: TGTGCCTCCCACAGGGACATGAACACTGAAGCTTTCTTT
cdr3_aa: CASHRDMNTEAFF

j_call: TRBJ2-3
v_call: TRBV7-2
clone_size: .
d_call: .
cdr3_nt: TGTGCCAGCAGCCCAGGCCCAGCGGGCCTTTCGGGAGATACGCAGTATTTT
cdr3_aa: CASSPGPAGLSGDTQYF

j_call: TRBJ2-5
v_call: TRBV12-2
clone_size: .
d_call: .
cdr3_nt: TGTGCAAGTCGCTTAGTGGGACAGTCTTCGGGGGAGACCCAGTACTTC
cdr3_aa: CASRLVGQSSGETQYF

j_call: TRBJ2-7
v_call: TRBV5-1
clone_size: .
d_call: TRBD2
cdr3_nt: TGCGCCAGCAGCGTACTAGCGGGGGATTACGAGCAGTACTTC
cdr3_aa: CASSVLAGDYEQYF

j_call: TRBJ2-3
v_call: TRBV19
clone_size: .
d_call: .
cdr3_nt: TGTGCCAGTAGAAGACAGTGGTTTGGGGCAGATACGCAGTATTTT
cdr3_aa: CASRRQWFGADTQYF

j_call: TRBJ2-7
v_call: TRBV6-1
clone_size: .
d_call: .
cdr3_nt: TGTGCCAGCAGTGAAGATCGAGCTCCCTACGAGCAGTACTTC
cdr3_aa: CASSEDRAPYEQYF

j_call: TRBJ2-2
v_call: TRBV19
clone_size: .
d_call: TRBD1
cdr3_nt: TGTGCCAGTGCGACAGGGTATACCGGGGAGCTGTTTTTT
cdr3_aa: CASATGYTGELFF

j_call: TRBJ2-7
v_call: TRBV19
clone_size: .
d_call: TRBD1
cdr3_nt: TGTGCCACCGGCCCGACAGGGGGTGGTTACGAGCAGTACTTC
cdr3_aa: CATGPTGGGYEQYF

j_call: TRBJ1-5
v_call: TRBV27
clone_size: .
d_call: .
cdr3_nt: TGTGCCAGCAGGGTACAGGGCAATCAGCCCCAGCATTTT
cdr3_aa: CASRVQGNQPQHF

j_call: TRBJ2-1
v_call: TRBV7-2
clone_size: .
d_call: .
cdr3_nt: TGTGCCAGCAGCTTATCTTCTCGCGACTCCTACAATGAGCAGTTCTTC
cdr3_aa: CASSLSSRDSYNEQFF

j_call: TRBJ2-5
v_call: TRBV28
clone_size: .
d_call: .
cdr3_nt: TGTGCCAGCACCCCCAGTCAGGGATTAAGAGAGACCCAGTACTTC
cdr3_aa: CASTPSQGLRETQYF

j_call: TRBJ2-1
v_call: TRBV7-9
clone_size: .
d_call: TRBD2
cdr3_nt: TGTGCCAGCAGCTTAAGACTAGCAGCTAGCTCCTACAATGAGCAGTTCTTC
cdr3_aa: CASSLRLAASSYNEQFF

j_call: TRBJ2-1
v_call: TRBV19
clone_size: .
d_call: .
cdr3_nt: TGTGCCAGTAGTATAGACAGGGGTGGTGAGCAGTTCTTC
cdr3_aa: CASSIDRGGEQFF

j_call: TRBJ2-3
v_call: TRBV24-1
clone_size: once
d_call: .
cdr3_nt: TGTGCCACCAGTGATTTCGTCGGCACAGATACGCAGTATTTT
cdr3_aa: CATSDFVGTDTQYF

j_call: TRBJ2-7
v_call: TRBV28
clone_size: .
d_call: TRBD1
cdr3_nt: TGTGCCAGCAGTTCCGGGGACAGGGCGAGGGAGCAGTACTTC
cdr3_aa: CASSSGDRAREQYF

j_call: TRBJ2-1
v_call: TRBV5-1
clone_size: few
d_call: TRBD2
cdr3_nt: TGCGCCAGCAGCGTAGGGTTTCGGACTAGCGGGGAAAATGAGCAGTTCTTC
cdr3_aa: CASSVGFRTSGENEQFF

j_call: TRBJ2-1
v_call: TRBV5-1
clone_size: .
d_call: TRBD2
cdr3_nt: TGCGCCAGCAGCTTGGATGGTAGCGGGAGTGGGAATGAGCAGTTCTTC
cdr3_aa: CASSLDGSGSGNEQFF

j_call: TRBJ2-5
v_call: TRBV5-1
clone_size: .
d_call: TRBD2
cdr3_nt: TGCGCCAGCAGCTTGGGTGCGGGAGAGTTTTCGGAGACCCAGTACTTC
cdr3_aa: CASSLGAGEFSETQYF

j_call: TRBJ1-2
v_call: TRBV6-4
clone_size: .
d_call: TRBD1
cdr3_nt: TGTGCCAGGACAGGGCCTGGCTACACCTTC
cdr3_aa: CARTGPGYTF

j_call: TRBJ1-5
v_call: TRBV6-1
clone_size: .
d_call: .
cdr3_nt: TGTGCCAGCAGTGAAGTCTCTTTCAATCAGCCCCAGCATTTT
cdr3_aa: CASSEVSFNQPQHF